A selection of T cell receptor beta chains follows, all from one sample in a study of T cells in localized non-small cell lung cancer. Sequencing used immunoSEQ multiplex PCR; TCRdb keeps in-frame clones, though not all of them. The sample contains approximately 80,000 clones, 80% of which appear only once. The sequenced sample was peripheral blood, obtained before any cancer treatment. These receptors were taken from a female donor over 55 with stage I lung adenocarcinoma. Both conserved end residues are part of each CDR3. A D gene is named only where the DNA matches it firmly. Clone size is shown for a subset of rows, as once, few, many or a class of expanded clone.

clone_size	d_call	j_call	v_call	cdr3_nt	cdr3_aa
.	.	TRBJ1-1	TRBV19	TGTGCCAGTAGTGCCCTTGGCTTCAGTGGGGGATCAGCTTTCTTT	CASSALGFSGGSAFF
.	.	TRBJ2-6	TRBV28	TGTGCCAGCAGTTTCGCCCCGATACCCTCTGGGGCCAACGTCCTGACTTTC	CASSFAPIPSGANVLTF
.	.	TRBJ2-6	TRBV15	TGTGCCACCAGCAGAAGACAGCCCTCTGGGGCCAACGTCCTGACTTTC	CATSRRQPSGANVLTF
.	.	TRBJ1-4	TRBV14	TGTGCCAGCAGCCAAGACGTAGGTGTCAGTGAAAAACTGTTTTTT	CASSQDVGVSEKLFF
.	.	TRBJ1-5	TRBV4-2	TGTGCCAGCAGCCAAGATAGAGTGGGTTATCAGCCCCAGCATTTT	CASSQDRVGYQPQHF
.	.	TRBJ2-5	TRBV7-9	TGTGCCAGCAGCCTCGCGAGGGGACAAGAGACCCAGTACTTC	CASSLARGQETQYF
once	TRBD2	TRBJ2-1	TRBV5-1	TGCGCCAGCAGCCCGCGGACTAGCGGACACTACAATGAGCAGTTCTTC	CASSPRTSGHYNEQFF
few	.	TRBJ2-5	TRBV9	TGTGCCAGCAGCGTATATTGGGATGGGAGTGAGACCCAGTACTTC	CASSVYWDGSETQYF
.	.	TRBJ2-5	TRBV13	TGTGCCAGCAGCCGGGGACTCCTAGCCGAAGAGACCCAGTACTTC	CASSRGLLAEETQYF
.	TRBD1	TRBJ2-7	TRBV30	TGTGCCTGGAGTTACGGACAGGGAGGCTACGAGCAGTACTTC	CAWSYGQGGYEQYF
few	.	TRBJ2-5	TRBV2	TGTGCCAGCAGAGCCAGGGTAGAGACCCAGTACTTC	CASRARVETQYF
.	.	TRBJ2-7	TRBV7-8	TGTGCCAGCAGCTTAAACAGGGAGCAGTACTTC	CASSLNREQYF
.	.	TRBJ2-7	TRBV28	TGTGCCAGCAGTTTTTTGGGACCTACCTACGAGCAGTACTTC	CASSFLGPTYEQYF
.	TRBD1	TRBJ2-7	TRBV30	TGTGCCTGGAGCGCCAACAGGGGTAGTGTTGAGAACTTC	CAWSANRGSVENF
.	.	TRBJ1-5	TRBV28	TGTGCCAGCAGTTCTGGGGTCACTTCGGAACAGCCCCAGCATTTT	CASSSGVTSEQPQHF
few	TRBD2	TRBJ2-3	TRBV5-6	TGTGCCAGCAGCTCAGCCGGGGAGGGGAGGGGTACGCAGTATTTT	CASSSAGEGRGTQYF
.	.	TRBJ2-7	TRBV6-6	TGTGCCAGCAGTTACTCCCCGGGAGTTTCCTACGAGCAGTACTTC	CASSYSPGVSYEQYF
.	TRBD1	TRBJ2-2	TRBV6-5	TGTGCCAGCCTCGGGACAGGGATGACCGGGGAGCTGTTTTTT	CASLGTGMTGELFF
.	.	TRBJ2-7	TRBV19	TGTGCCAGTAGTATCACCTGGAGGTTGTACTTC	CASSITWRLYF
few	TRBD1	TRBJ1-3	TRBV5-1	TGCGCCAGCAGACACGACAGGGATGGCCTCCCATATTTT	CASRHDRDGLPYF
.	.	TRBJ2-4	TRBV28	TGTGCCAGCAGTCCGGCCGGGCTGACAGCCAAAAACATTCAGTACTTC	CASSPAGLTAKNIQYF
.	.	TRBJ2-3	TRBV6-5	TGTGCCAGCAGTTACCGGAGGACCGATACGCAGTATTTT	CASSYRRTDTQYF
.	.	TRBJ1-2	TRBV9	TGTGCCAGCAGCGTAGGAACAGACCTGGCTGGCTACACCTTC	CASSVGTDLAGYTF
.	.	TRBJ1-6	TRBV28	TGTGGCGCCGGGGGGCCAGGGAATAATTCACCCCTCCACTTT	CGAGGPGNNSPLHF
.	.	TRBJ1-3	TRBV29-1	TGCAGCGTTACCTATACCCGGGGAAACACCATATATTTT	CSVTYTRGNTIYF
.	.	TRBJ2-3	TRBV7-6	TGTGCCAGCAGCCCCAACGCGGATACGCAGTATTTT	CASSPNADTQYF
.	TRBD2	TRBJ2-6	TRBV27	TGTGCCAGCAGTTCTCCCGGGGGGGCCGGGGCCAACGTCCTGACTTTC	CASSSPGGAGANVLTF
few	.	TRBJ1-2	TRBV10-3	TGTGCCATCAGTGAAAAGGGGTCTTATGGCTACACCTTC	CAISEKGSYGYTF
.	TRBD1	TRBJ2-7	TRBV6-5	TGTGCCAGCAGTGAAGCGTCGACAGGGGCCTTC	CASSEASTGAF
once	TRBD1	TRBJ1-1	TRBV5-1	TGCGCCAGCAGCTTGGGGACAGGGAGTGCAGCTTTCTTT	CASSLGTGSAAFF
.	.	TRBJ1-1	TRBV28	TGTGCCAGCAGTGGTGACAGCAGGCCAGCTTTCTTT	CASSGDSRPAFF
.	.	TRBJ2-7	TRBV5-1	TGCGCCAGCAGCTTGATTGATGAAAGGGATGTGGAGCAGTACTTC	CASSLIDERDVEQYF
.	.	TRBJ2-1	TRBV4-2	TGTGCCAGCAGCCAAGAGATCCGCAACTGGCAGTCCTACAATGAGCAGTTCTTC	CASSQEIRNWQSYNEQFF
many	.	TRBJ2-7	TRBV2	TGTGCCAGCAGTGACGTGGGTAGCGACGAGCAGTACTTC	CASSDVGSDEQYF
.	TRBD2	TRBJ2-1	TRBV2	TGTGCCAGCAGTCGAGGCGGGAGGACGTACAATGAGCAGTTCTTC	CASSRGGRTYNEQFF
once	.	TRBJ2-1	TRBV7-3	TGTGCCAGCAGCTTAACCAGTGGATACAATGAGCAGTTCTTC	CASSLTSGYNEQFF
.	TRBD1	TRBJ1-1	TRBV6-5	TGTGCCAGCAGTGACGGACAGGGGACTGAAGCTTTCTTT	CASSDGQGTEAFF
few	.	TRBJ1-2	TRBV19	TGTGCCAGTAGCCTGAACTATGGCTACACCTTC	CASSLNYGYTF
.	.	TRBJ2-5	TRBV20-1	TGCAGTGCTAGTTACCAAGAGACCCAGTACTTC	CSASYQETQYF
.	TRBD1	TRBJ1-2	TRBV15	TGTGCCACCAGCAGACCGACAGGGTCGCGGCTAGCCGCTGGCTACACCTTC	CATSRPTGSRLAAGYTF
many	.	TRBJ2-1	TRBV19	TGTGCCAGTAGTATAGATTTACGAGGAGAGGTTGAGCAGTTCTTC	CASSIDLRGEVEQFF
.	.	TRBJ2-1	TRBV9	TGTGCCAGCAGCGCTTCGGGAGATTCCTACAATGAGCAGTTCTTC	CASSASGDSYNEQFF
few	.	TRBJ1-5	TRBV28	TGTGCCAGCAAAGGGAGCAATCAGCCCCAGCATTTT	CASKGSNQPQHF
.	TRBD2	TRBJ2-2	TRBV7-3	TGTGCCAGCAGCTTACTAGCGGGAGAAACCGGGGAGCTGTTTTTT	CASSLLAGETGELFF
once	TRBD2	TRBJ2-2	TRBV10-3	TGTGCCTCCACGGGACTAGACGTTACCGGGGAGCTGTTTTTT	CASTGLDVTGELFF